This paragraph covers one T cell receptor (beta chain) sequence. There is no known antigen for this receptor. Nothing much larger sits one base from this clone, and base qualities are not available. The entry originates in a study of T cell changes during pregnancy in multiple sclerosis (dated by TCRdb to between 2018 and 2021). Regarding the study in general: The study examined how the T cell repertoire changed over the course of pregnancy in women with multiple sclerosis.

Libraries came from the immunoSEQ multiplex PCR assay. The table was pulled from immuneACCESS by TCRdb, which kept in-frame rearrangements only. Such tables lose some clones; where checked, under half of the loss comes from unresolved V genes, and the rest has no known cause. The sample table records roughly 15,000 clones; almost 85% of these occur just once. Clones ranked in the top ten supply roughly 19% of the sample. The sample consisted of CD8+ T cells from peripheral blood mononuclear cells, taken in the third trimester of pregnancy. This sequence originates from a female donor in good health, enrolled as a control in a pregnancy study.

Here the CDR3 is given as CASKDGGTGVTEAFF. The DNA sequence is given as TGTGCCAGCAAGGATGGTGGGACAGGGGTCACTGAAGCTTTCTTT. The rearrangement combines TRBV27 with TRBJ1-1; 10 middle bases align to TRBD1. The junction shows trimming of 7 bases on V and 4 bases on J, and the gene matches do not reach 9 bases of it. The CDR3 measures 15 amino acids from cysteine to phenylalanine. Of all the DNA, just the CDR3 is kept, 45 bases in frame from base 1. As encoded in the germline V gene (reference sequence), CDR1 is MNHEY while CDR2 is SMNVEV.